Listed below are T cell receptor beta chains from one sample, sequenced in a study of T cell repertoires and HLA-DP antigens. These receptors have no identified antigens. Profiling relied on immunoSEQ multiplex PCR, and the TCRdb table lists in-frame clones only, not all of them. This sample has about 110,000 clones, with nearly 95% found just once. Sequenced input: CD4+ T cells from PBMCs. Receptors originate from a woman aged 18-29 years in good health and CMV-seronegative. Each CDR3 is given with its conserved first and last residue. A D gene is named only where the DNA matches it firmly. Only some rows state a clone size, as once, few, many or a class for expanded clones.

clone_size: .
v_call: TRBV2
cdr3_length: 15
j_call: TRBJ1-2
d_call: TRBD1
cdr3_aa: CASSGPGTGGFGYTF
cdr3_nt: TGTGCCAGCAGTGGCCCCGGGACAGGGGGTTTTGGCTACACCTTC

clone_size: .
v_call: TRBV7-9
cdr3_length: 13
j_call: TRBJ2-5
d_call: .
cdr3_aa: CASSSLVRETQYF
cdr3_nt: TGTGCCAGCAGCTCTCTTGTTCGAGAGACCCAGTACTTC

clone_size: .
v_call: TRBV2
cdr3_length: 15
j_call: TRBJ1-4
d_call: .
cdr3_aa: CASIRTEANNEKLFF
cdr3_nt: TGTGCCAGCATTCGGACAGAGGCGAATAATGAAAAACTGTTTTTT

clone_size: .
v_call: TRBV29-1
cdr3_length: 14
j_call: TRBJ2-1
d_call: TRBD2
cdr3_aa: CSSNLGGGYNEQFF
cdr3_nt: TGCAGCAGCAATTTGGGCGGGGGGTACAATGAGCAGTTCTTC

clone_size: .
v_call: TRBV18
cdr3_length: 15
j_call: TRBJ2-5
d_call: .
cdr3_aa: CASSPIPGELETQYF
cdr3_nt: TGTGCCAGCTCACCAATCCCAGGGGAGCTGGAGACCCAGTACTTC

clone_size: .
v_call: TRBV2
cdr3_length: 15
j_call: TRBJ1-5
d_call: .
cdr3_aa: CASRFGGTMNQPQHF
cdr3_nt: TGTGCCAGCAGATTCGGGGGGACAATGAATCAGCCCCAGCATTTT

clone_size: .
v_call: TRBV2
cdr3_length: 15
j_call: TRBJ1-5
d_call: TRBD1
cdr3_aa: CASSGIQGAGEPQHF
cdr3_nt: TGTGCCAGCAGCGGAATACAGGGGGCCGGGGAGCCCCAGCATTTT

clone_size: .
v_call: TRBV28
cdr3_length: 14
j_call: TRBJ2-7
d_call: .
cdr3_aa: CASSLRTVSYEQYF
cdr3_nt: TGTGCCAGCAGTTTACGGACAGTCTCCTACGAGCAGTACTTC

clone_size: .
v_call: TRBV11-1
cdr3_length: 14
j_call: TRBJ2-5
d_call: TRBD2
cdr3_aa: CASRLAGVPETQYF
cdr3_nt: TGTGCCAGCAGACTAGCGGGAGTCCCAGAGACCCAGTACTTC

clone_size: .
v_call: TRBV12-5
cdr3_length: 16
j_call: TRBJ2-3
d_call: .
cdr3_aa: CASGLAPGTRTDTQYF
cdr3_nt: TGTGCTAGTGGTTTGGCCCCCGGGACTCGCACAGATACGCAGTATTTT

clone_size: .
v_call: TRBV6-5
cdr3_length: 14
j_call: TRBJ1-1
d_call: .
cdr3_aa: CASRDIRLAPVAFF
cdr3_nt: TGTGCCAGCAGGGACATACGCCTAGCCCCCGTAGCTTTCTTT

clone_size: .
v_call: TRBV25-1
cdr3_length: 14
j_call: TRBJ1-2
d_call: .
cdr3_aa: CASSGSWGAGGYTF
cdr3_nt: TGTGCCAGCAGTGGTAGCTGGGGCGCAGGTGGCTACACCTTC

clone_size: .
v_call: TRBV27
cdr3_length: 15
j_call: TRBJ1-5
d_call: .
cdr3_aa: CASSLRGYSNQPQHF
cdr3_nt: TGTGCCAGCAGTTTACGAGGGTATAGCAATCAGCCCCAGCATTTT

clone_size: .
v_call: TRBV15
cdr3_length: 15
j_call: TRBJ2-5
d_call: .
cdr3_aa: CATSVRGVLAETQYF
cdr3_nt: TGTGCCACCAGCGTCAGGGGAGTACTTGCAGAGACCCAGTACTTC

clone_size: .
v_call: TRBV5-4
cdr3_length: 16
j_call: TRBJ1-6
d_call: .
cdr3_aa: CASSLAPTAYNSPLHF
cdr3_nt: TGTGCCAGCAGCTTGGCACCGACAGCGTATAATTCACCCCTCCACTTT

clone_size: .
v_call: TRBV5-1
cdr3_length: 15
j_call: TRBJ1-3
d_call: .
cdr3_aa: CASSLTDFSGNTIYF
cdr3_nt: TGCGCCAGCAGTCTCACAGATTTCTCTGGAAACACCATATATTTT

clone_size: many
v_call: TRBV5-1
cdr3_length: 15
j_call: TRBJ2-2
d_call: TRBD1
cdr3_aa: CASISRTGYTGELFF
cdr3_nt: TGCGCCAGCATTTCCAGGACAGGGTACACCGGGGAGCTGTTTTTT

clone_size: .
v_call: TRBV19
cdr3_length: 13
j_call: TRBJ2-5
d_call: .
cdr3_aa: CASKERGRGTQYF
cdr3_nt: TGTGCCAGCAAAGAGAGGGGGCGGGGGACCCAGTACTTC

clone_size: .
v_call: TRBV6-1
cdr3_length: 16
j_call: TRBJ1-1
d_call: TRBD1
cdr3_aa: CASSGGQGSVSTEAFF
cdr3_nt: TGTGCCAGCAGTGGCGGACAGGGGTCAGTCAGCACTGAAGCTTTCTTT

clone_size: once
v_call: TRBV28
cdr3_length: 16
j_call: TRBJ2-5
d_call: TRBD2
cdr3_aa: CASGPGAGRARETQYF
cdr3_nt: TGTGCCAGCGGGCCGGGCGCCGGGAGGGCCAGGGAGACCCAGTACTTC

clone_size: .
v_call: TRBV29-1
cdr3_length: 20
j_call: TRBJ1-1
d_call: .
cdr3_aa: CSVEESLMTRERGFHTEAFF
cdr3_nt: TGCAGCGTTGAAGAAAGCTTAATGACTCGTGAACGTGGGTTTCACACTGAAGCTTTCTTT

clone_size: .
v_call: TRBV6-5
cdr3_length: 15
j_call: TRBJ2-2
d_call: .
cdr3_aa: CASHTGTFNTGELFF
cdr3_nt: TGTGCCAGCCATACCGGGACATTTAACACCGGGGAGCTGTTTTTT

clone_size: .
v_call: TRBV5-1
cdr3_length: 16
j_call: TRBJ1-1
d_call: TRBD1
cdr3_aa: CASSFGDRDMNTEAFF
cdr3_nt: TGCGCCAGCAGCTTCGGGGACAGAGACATGAACACTGAAGCTTTCTTT

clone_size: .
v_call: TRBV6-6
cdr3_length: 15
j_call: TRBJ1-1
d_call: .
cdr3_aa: CASSKTTGLNTEAFF
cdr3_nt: TGTGCCAGCAGCAAGACTACAGGGTTGAACACTGAAGCTTTCTTT

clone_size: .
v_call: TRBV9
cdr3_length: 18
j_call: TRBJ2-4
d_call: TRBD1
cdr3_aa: CASSVGFDRGLLRNIQYF
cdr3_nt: TGTGCCAGCAGCGTAGGGTTCGACAGGGGCCTATTGCGAAACATTCAGTACTTC

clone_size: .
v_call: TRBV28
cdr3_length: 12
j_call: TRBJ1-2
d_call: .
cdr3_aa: CAIRLYDGGYTF
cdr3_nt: TGTGCCATCCGGTTATACGACGGTGGCTACACCTTC

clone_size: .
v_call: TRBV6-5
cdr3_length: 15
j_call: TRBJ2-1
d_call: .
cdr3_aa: CASSLAPQGATEQFF
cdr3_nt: TGTGCCAGCAGTCTAGCGCCCCAGGGAGCTACTGAGCAGTTCTTC

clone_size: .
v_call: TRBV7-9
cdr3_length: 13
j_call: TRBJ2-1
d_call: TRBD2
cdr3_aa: CASSLEVASGGFF
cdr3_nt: TGTGCCAGCAGCTTAGAGGTGGCTAGCGGGGGGTTCTTC

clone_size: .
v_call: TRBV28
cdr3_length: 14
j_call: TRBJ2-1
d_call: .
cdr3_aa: CASSLLGPQGEQFF
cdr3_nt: TGTGCCAGCAGTTTATTGGGGCCCCAGGGTGAGCAGTTCTTC

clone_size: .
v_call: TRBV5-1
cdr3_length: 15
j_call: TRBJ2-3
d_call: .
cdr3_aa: CASSLKGLGTDTQYF
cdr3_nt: TGCGCCAGCAGCTTGAAAGGGCTGGGCACAGATACGCAGTATTTT

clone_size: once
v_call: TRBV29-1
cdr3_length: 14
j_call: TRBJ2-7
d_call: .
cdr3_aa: CSVEMFQGATEQYF
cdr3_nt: TGCAGCGTTGAAATGTTTCAGGGCGCTACCGAGCAGTACTTC

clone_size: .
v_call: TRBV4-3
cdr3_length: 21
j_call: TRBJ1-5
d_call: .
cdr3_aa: CASSQESVPRDRKSENQPQHF
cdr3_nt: TGCGCCAGCAGCCAAGAAAGCGTACCTCGGGACCGCAAGTCAGAGAATCAGCCCCAGCATTTT

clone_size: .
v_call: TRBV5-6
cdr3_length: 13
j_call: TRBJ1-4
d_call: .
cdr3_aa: CASSLAGDEKLFF
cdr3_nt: TGTGCCAGCAGCTTGGCGGGGGATGAAAAACTGTTTTTT

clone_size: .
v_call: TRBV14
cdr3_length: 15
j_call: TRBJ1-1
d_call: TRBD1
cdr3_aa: CASSHRRGGNTEAFF
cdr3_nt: TGTGCCAGCAGCCATCGCAGGGGGGGGAACACTGAAGCTTTCTTT

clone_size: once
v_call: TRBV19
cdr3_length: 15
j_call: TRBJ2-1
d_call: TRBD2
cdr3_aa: CASSIGEGPYNEQFF
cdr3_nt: TGTGCCAGTAGTATTGGGGAGGGCCCGTACAATGAGCAGTTCTTC

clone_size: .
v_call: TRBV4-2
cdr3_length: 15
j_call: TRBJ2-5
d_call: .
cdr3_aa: CASSQPSSGSETQYF
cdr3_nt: TGTGCCAGCAGCCAACCCTCGAGCGGATCAGAGACCCAGTACTTC

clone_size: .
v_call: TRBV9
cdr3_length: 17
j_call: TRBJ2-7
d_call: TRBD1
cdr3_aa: CASSITTRTGATYEQYF
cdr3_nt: TGTGCCAGCAGCATCACCACGAGGACAGGGGCGACCTACGAGCAGTACTTC

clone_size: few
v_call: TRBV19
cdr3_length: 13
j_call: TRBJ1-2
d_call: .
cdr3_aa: CASRSGRHYGYTF
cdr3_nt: TGTGCCAGTCGAAGCGGGAGGCACTATGGCTACACCTTC

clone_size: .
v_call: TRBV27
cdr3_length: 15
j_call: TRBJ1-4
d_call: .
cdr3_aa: CASGAGGRANEKLFF
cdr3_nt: TGTGCCAGCGGAGCCGGGGGCAGGGCTAATGAAAAACTGTTTTTT

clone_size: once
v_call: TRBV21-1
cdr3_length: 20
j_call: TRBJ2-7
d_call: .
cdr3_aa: CASSYLRGGKGGKRVHEQYF
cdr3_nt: TGTGCCAGCAGCTACCTTCGTGGAGGGAAAGGGGGCAAAAGAGTCCACGAGCAGTACTTC

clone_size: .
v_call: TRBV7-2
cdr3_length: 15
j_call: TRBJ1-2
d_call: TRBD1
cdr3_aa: CASSFGGQGRYGYTF
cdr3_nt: TGTGCCAGCAGCTTCGGCGGACAGGGGCGATATGGCTACACCTTC

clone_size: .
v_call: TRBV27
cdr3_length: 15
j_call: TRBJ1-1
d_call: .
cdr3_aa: CASSWGQVGNTEAFF
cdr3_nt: TGTGCCAGCAGTTGGGGACAAGTGGGGAACACTGAAGCTTTCTTT

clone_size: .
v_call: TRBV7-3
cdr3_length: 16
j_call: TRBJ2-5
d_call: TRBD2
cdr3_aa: CASSLGLAGGQETQYF
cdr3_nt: TGTGCCAGCAGCTTAGGACTAGCGGGAGGGCAAGAGACCCAGTACTTC

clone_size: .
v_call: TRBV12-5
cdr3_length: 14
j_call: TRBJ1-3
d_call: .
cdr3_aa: CASGNGGSGNTIYF
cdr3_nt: TGTGCTAGTGGTAACGGGGGCTCTGGAAACACCATATATTTT

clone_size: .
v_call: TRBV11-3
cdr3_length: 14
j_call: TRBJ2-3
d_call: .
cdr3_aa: CASSSREGTDTQYF
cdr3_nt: TGTGCCAGCAGCTCTAGAGAAGGCACAGATACGCAGTATTTT

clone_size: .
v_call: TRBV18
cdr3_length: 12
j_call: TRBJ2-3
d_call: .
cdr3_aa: CASSPFTDTQYF
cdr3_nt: TGTGCCAGCTCACCGTTTACAGATACGCAGTATTTT

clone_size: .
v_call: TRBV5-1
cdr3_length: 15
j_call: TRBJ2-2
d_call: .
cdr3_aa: CASSLGTGYTGELFF
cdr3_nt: TGCGCCAGCAGCTTGGGAACAGGGTACACCGGGGAGCTGTTTTTT

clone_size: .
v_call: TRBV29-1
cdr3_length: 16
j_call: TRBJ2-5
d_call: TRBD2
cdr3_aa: CSVRRGGLAGEETQYF
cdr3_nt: TGCAGCGTGCGAAGAGGCGGACTAGCCGGGGAAGAGACCCAGTACTTC

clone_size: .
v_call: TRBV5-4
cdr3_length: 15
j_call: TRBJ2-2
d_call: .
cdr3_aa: CASSLSGANTGELFF
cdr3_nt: TGTGCCAGCAGCTTGAGTGGGGCTAACACCGGGGAGCTGTTTTTT

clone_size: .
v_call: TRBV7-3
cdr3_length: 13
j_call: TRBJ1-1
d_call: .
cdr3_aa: CASSDHRRGEAFF
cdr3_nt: TGTGCCAGCAGCGACCACAGGCGTGGTGAAGCTTTCTTT

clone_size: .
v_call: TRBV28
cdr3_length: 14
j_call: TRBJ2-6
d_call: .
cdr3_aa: CASSFTTGANVLTF
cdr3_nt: TGTGCCAGCAGTTTCACGACTGGGGCCAACGTCCTGACTTTC

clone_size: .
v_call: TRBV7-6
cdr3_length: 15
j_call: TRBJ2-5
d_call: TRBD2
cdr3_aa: CASSLVDGGKETQYF
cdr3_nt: TGTGCCAGCAGCTTAGTCGACGGGGGGAAAGAGACCCAGTACTTC

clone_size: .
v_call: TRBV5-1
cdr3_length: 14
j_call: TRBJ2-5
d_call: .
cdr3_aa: CASSLTGPQETQYF
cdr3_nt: TGCGCCAGCAGCTTGACAGGGCCTCAAGAGACCCAGTACTTC

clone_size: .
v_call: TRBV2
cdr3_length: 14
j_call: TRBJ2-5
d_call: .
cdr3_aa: CASSEGRGGETQYF
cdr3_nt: TGTGCCAGCAGTGAGGGCAGGGGCGGAGAGACCCAGTACTTC